These T cell receptor beta chains were read from a single sample in a study of fetal regulatory T cell absence and autoimmunity. Measured with immunoSEQ multiplex PCR; TCRdb has only the in-frame clones, and not every one. In the table there are about 50,000 clones, roughly 80% of which are singletons. Material: cord blood. These TCRs come from a newborn boy with IPEX syndrome. Both conserved end residues are part of each CDR3. A D gene is named only where the DNA matches it firmly. A clone size is listed for some rows: how often the clone was seen (once, few, many), or a class if it is expanded.

d_call,v_call,clone_size,j_call,cdr3_aa,cdr3_nt
-,TRBV7-6,-,TRBJ2-5,CASSSRRVRPSETQYF,TGTGCCAGCAGCTCTAGGCGTGTTCGACCCTCAGAGACCCAGTACTTC
-,TRBV5-4,-,TRBJ1-1,CASSDQTVNTEAFF,TGTGCCAGCAGCGACCAGACAGTGAACACTGAAGCTTTCTTT
-,TRBV6-6,once,TRBJ2-5,CASSSETQYF,TGTGCCAGCAGTTCAGAGACCCAGTACTTC
TRBD2,TRBV7-9,-,TRBJ2-3,CASSLLAGGPQYF,TGTGCCAGCAGCTTACTAGCGGGGGGGCCGCAGTATTTT
-,TRBV5-4,-,TRBJ2-1,CASSSLDTYNEQFF,TGTGCCAGCAGCTCACTCGACACCTACAATGAGCAGTTCTTC
TRBD2,TRBV6-4,-,TRBJ2-7,CASGRTSGTTSYEQYF,TGTGCCAGCGGCAGGACTAGCGGGACGACATCCTACGAGCAGTACTTC
-,TRBV19,-,TRBJ2-3,CASSIQGWWRADTQYF,TGTGCCAGTAGTATACAAGGGTGGTGGAGAGCGGATACGCAGTATTTT
-,TRBV30,-,TRBJ2-5,CAWSVLAQQETQYF,TGTGCCTGGAGTGTACTAGCTCAACAAGAGACCCAGTACTTC
-,TRBV1,-,TRBJ1-1,CTSSHGTRNTEAFF,TGCACCAGCAGCCACGGGACACGGAACACTGAAGCTTTCTTT
TRBD1,TRBV7-9,few,TRBJ2-7,CASSTPGQGLEQYF,TGTGCCAGCAGCACCCCGGGACAGGGACTCGAGCAGTACTTC
-,TRBV2,-,TRBJ2-1,CASRRGGSYNEQFF,TGTGCCAGCCGACGAGGGGGATCCTACAATGAGCAGTTCTTC
TRBD2,TRBV15,-,TRBJ2-1,CATSDWGRGAPGNEQFF,TGTGCCACCTCGGACTGGGGGCGGGGGGCCCCCGGAAATGAGCAGTTCTTC
TRBD1,TRBV29-1,-,TRBJ2-5,CSVGRGQETQYF,TGCAGCGTTGGCAGGGGGCAAGAGACCCAGTACTTC
-,TRBV5-1,-,TRBJ2-3,CASSLAGVADTQYF,TGCGCCAGCAGCTTGGCGGGAGTTGCAGATACGCAGTATTTT
TRBD1,TRBV28,-,TRBJ1-2,CASSDPGTGYGYTF,TGTGCCAGCAGTGACCCCGGGACAGGATATGGCTACACCTTC
TRBD1,TRBV4-1,once,TRBJ2-5,CASSQAGTGGFQETQYF,TGCGCCAGCAGCCAGGCCGGGACAGGGGGTTTTCAAGAGACCCAGTACTTC
TRBD2,TRBV9,once,TRBJ2-1,CASSVESGGYNEQFF,TGTGCCAGCAGCGTAGAAAGCGGGGGGTACAATGAGCAGTTCTTC
-,TRBV30,-,TRBJ1-2,CAWSVRRASNYGYTF,TGTGCCTGGAGTGTACGGAGGGCAAGTAACTATGGCTACACCTTC
-,TRBV4-1,-,TRBJ2-1,CASRAAAASSYNEQFF,TGCGCCAGCAGAGCAGCAGCCGCCAGCTCCTACAATGAGCAGTTCTTC
TRBD1,TRBV7-8,once,TRBJ2-7,CASSLRGPHYEQYF,TGTGCCAGCAGCTTAAGGGGGCCGCACTACGAGCAGTACTTC
-,TRBV14,few,TRBJ2-5,CASSPGGETQYF,TGTGCCAGCAGCCCAGGAGGGGAGACCCAGTACTTC
TRBD1,TRBV5-6,-,TRBJ2-1,CASSLVDRGHNEQFF,TGTGCCAGCAGCTTGGTTGACAGGGGGCACAATGAGCAGTTCTTC
TRBD2,TRBV4-1,once,TRBJ2-5,CASSPLAGMETQYF,TGCGCCAGCAGCCCGCTAGCGGGGATGGAGACCCAGTACTTC
-,TRBV7-9,-,TRBJ2-3,CASRPGDTQYF,TGTGCCAGCAGGCCTGGCGATACGCAGTATTTT
-,TRBV11-3,-,TRBJ2-7,CASSLGHSYEQYF,TGTGCCAGCAGCTTAGGACACTCCTACGAGCAGTACTTC
-,TRBV5-8,-,TRBJ1-2,CASSLYEIYGYTF,TGTGCCAGCAGCTTATACGAGATCTATGGCTACACCTTC
TRBD1,TRBV11-2,-,TRBJ1-1,CASSFAQGQAGCFF,TGTGCCAGCAGCTTCGCCCAAGGACAGGCGGGCTGTTTCTTT
TRBD1,TRBV19,-,TRBJ1-2,CASVPDRAYGYTF,TGTGCCAGTGTCCCAGACAGGGCCTATGGCTACACCTTC
TRBD2,TRBV7-9,-,TRBJ2-1,CASSPPGASGYNEQFF,TGTGCCAGCAGCCCACCCGGAGCTAGCGGGTACAATGAGCAGTTCTTC
-,TRBV27,few,TRBJ1-5,CASSFSRNQPQHF,TGTGCCAGCAGTTTTTCGCGGAATCAGCCCCAGCATTTT
-,TRBV5-6,-,TRBJ1-5,CASSLAGDQPQHF,TGTGCCAGCAGCTTGGCAGGGGATCAGCCCCAGCATTTT
TRBD2,TRBV5-8,-,TRBJ2-7,CASRTSGSYEQYF,TGTGCCAGCAGGACTAGCGGGAGTTACGAGCAGTACTTC